The T cell receptor beta chain under discussion was sequenced for a study of vaccination effects on CD4 cells after COVID-19 (dated by TCRdb to 2022 to 2024). Some background on the complete study: Post-vaccine samples across the study were collected a median of 72 days after the second dose, with a range of 14 to 241. The full study included over 8 COVID-19 convalescent patients and several SARS-CoV-2-naive healthy vaccine recipients. SARS-CoV-2 spike-specific CD4+ TCR repertoires were compared before and after mRNA vaccination in COVID-19 convalescent patients and in infection-naive vaccine recipients. In the study, cultures from other donors were sequenced using the Oncomine TCR Beta short-read assay on an Illumina iSeq 100. Here is what the overall study found, with its caveats: Limitations of the study were the small number of convalescent patients and the absence of early post-infection timepoints. Among healthy vaccine recipients, nearly all vaccine-induced clones were SARS-CoV-2 mono-reactive, and just 1 of 255 was cross-reactive with common cold coronaviruses. At late post-vaccination timepoints, both infection-induced and vaccine-induced clones showed marked clonal contraction, consistent with waning T cell responses.

Turning to this clone: Its antigen specificity is not known. One base away there is no much larger clone; base qualities are not given.

The library was prepared using the immunoSEQ multiplex PCR assay. DNA from the cultured and isolated CD4+ T cells underwent TCR beta CDR3 sequencing. For the original study's pipeline: Non-productive TCR sequences were removed and reads were trimmed to the CDR3 region, keeping CDR3s of at least 7 amino acids. Antigen-specific clonotypes were identified using the MANAFEST web app by comparison of expansion in peptide wells against reference cultures. Positive clones required FDR<0.05 expansion versus reference and all other wells, odds ratio above 5, and frequency above 0.1% in two replicate wells. Cross-reactive clonotypes were defined as significantly expanded in SARS-CoV-2 spike wells and in at least one common cold coronavirus spike condition. CDR3 similarity was assessed by Levenshtein distance using the stringdist R package, and unrooted trees were constructed with ape in R 3.6.1. Held by TCRdb, this immuneACCESS table contains in-frame sequences only and omits some clones. Under half of the omission traces to an unresolved V gene where checked; the cause of the rest is unknown. That table furnishes V, J and clone size, whereas the DNA furnished D and trimming. Here the sample has about 27,000 clones; about four fifths occur a single time. More than 1.4% of the sample belongs to the ten largest clones.

In the ViraFEST assay, PBMC were stimulated with viral peptide pools, and TCR sequencing was then used to find antigen-specific CD4+ T cell clonotypes based on their expansion. After approximately eleven days of culture, CD4+ T cells were isolated with the EasySep CD4+ T cell isolation kit. Each participant received two doses of an mRNA SARS-CoV-2 vaccine, either BNT162b2 or mRNA-1273. The absence of prior SARS-CoV-2 infection in healthy vaccine recipients was confirmed by negative nucleocapsid antibodies before and after vaccination. Each well held roughly 2 million PBMC cultured in IMDM containing approximately 5.2% human AB serum, 8 to 10 IU/ml IL-2 and gentamicin, along with about 9.5 ug/ml peptides. Half of the culture medium was replaced with fresh IL-2-containing medium on days 3 and 7. Unless noted otherwise, every peptide stimulation condition was cultured in triplicate wells. PBMC were separated from whole blood using Ficoll-Paque Plus gradient centrifugation and were then either cryopreserved at -140C or used fresh. Overlapping peptide pools spanned the spike proteins of SARS-CoV-2 and the common cold coronaviruses HCoV-NL63, HCoV-OC43 and HCoV-229E. The QIAamp micro DNA kit was used to extract genomic DNA from the cultured CD4+ T cells.

Including the terminal cysteine and phenylalanine, the CDR3 comprises 11 residues. Only the CDR3 portion is preserved as DNA: 33 bases, with reading frame beginning at the first base. Per the germline V gene (reference sequence), DFQATT is the CDR1 and SNEGSKA is the CDR2. V loses 5 bases, J loses 5 bases, and the germline ends lie 9 bases apart. Sample: CD4+ T cells from PBMCs cultured with HCoV-NL63 spike peptides, taken after COVID-19 vaccination. The sample's cell subset or site label, in plain terms: HCoV-NL63 spike overlapping peptide pool stimulation. The chain joins TRBV20-1 to TRBJ2-5, with no D gene named confidently. The TCR was taken from a human donor who received a COVID-19 vaccine. Some clones in this sample may be carry-over from other donors' samples. The sequence in DNA is TGCAGTGCTTTGATCAGGGAGACCCAGTACTTC. It translates to CSALIRETQYF.